The clone carrying this T cell receptor (beta chain) has just a few counts. Its target is not known. This sample is part of a study of CD8 T cells in ankylosing spondylitis. Whole-study results and caveats: The study identified a TCR beta motif of about eight highly homologous variants that appeared characteristic of ankylosing spondylitis blood. Enrichment of disease-linked clones was reportedly significant in matched ankylosing spondylitis synovial fluid. Previously reported in reactive arthritis synovial fluid and blood were some of the motif variants.

TCRdb fed the 5' RACE reads into MiXCR, producing one record per CDR3 protein. The repertoire holds 670,000 or so distinct CDR3 sequences, with 15% to 20% as singletons. The CDR3 covers 15 residues. The germline gives CDR1 MNHEY, CDR2 SVGAGI. With 2 bases removed from V and 2 bases from J, the gap between germline ends came to 12 bases. The chain employs TRBV6-5 and TRBJ1-1; D ambiguous. Source material: blood, either unsorted or a sorted T cell fraction (not recorded which). This TCR came from a male donor with ankylosing spondylitis. CDR3 sequence reads: CASSYGGRINTEAFF. DNA for the CDR3: TGTGCCAGCAGTTACGGTGGCAGGATAAACACTGAAGCTTTCTTT.